What follows are 15 T cell receptor beta chains derived from one specimen sequenced in a study of T cell responses to AZD1222 COVID-19 vaccine. The method was immunoSEQ multiplex PCR; TCRdb's version includes in-frame clones alone and lacks a portion of them. The table has about 86,000 clones, approximately 90% seen once; the top ten hold about 5.7%. The sequencing used peripheral blood, collected 28 days after the second AZD1222 dose. The receptor set was obtained from an adult who received the AZD1222 COVID-19 vaccine.

The chain couples TRBV15 to TRBJ1-5; D ambiguous. Deletions cut 1 base from V and 5 bases from J, with 18 bases between. The CDR3 is made up of 17 amino acids. Germline CDR1 reads LNHNV; CDR2 reads YYDKDF (reference sequence). CDR3 protein: CATSRVGTKWSDQPQHF. DNA for the CDR3: TGTGCCACCAGCAGAGTGGGCACAAAGTGGTCTGATCAGCCCCAGCATTTT.

The chain recombines TRBV20-1 with TRBJ2-3; 7 bases agree with TRBD2. V dropped 5 bases and J dropped 14; count of bases not matched to a gene: 10. CDR1 is DFQATT, CDR2 SNEGSKA, per germline (reference sequence). CDR3 size: 11 residues. CDR3 residues: CSAPLGTILYF. CDR3 DNA sequence: TGCAGTGCTCCCCTCGGGACTATTTTGTATTTT.

The rearrangement uses TRBV19 and TRBJ2-7; 12 bases line up with TRBD1. Germline V gene sequence: CDR1 LNHDA, CDR2 SQIVND (reference sequence). The CDR3 totals 17 residues. Germline trimming cut 5 bases from V and 1 base from J; bases unmatched to any gene: 9. CDR3 sequence: CASSRPGTGGSSYEQYF. DNA of the CDR3: TGTGCCAGTAGTCGCCCCGGGACAGGGGGCTCATCCTACGAGCAGTACTTC. Full variable domain (rest looked up from reference TRBV19 and TRBJ2-7): DGGITQSPKYLFRKEGQNVTLSCEQNLNHDAMYWYRQDPGQGLRLIYYSQIVNDFQKGDIAEGYSVSREKKESFPLTVTSAQKNPTAFYLCASSRPGTGGSSYEQYFGPGTRLTVT.

This chain joins TRBV19 and TRBJ2-3, with 10 bases lining up with TRBD2. Germline CDR1 and CDR2: LNHDA and SQIVND (reference sequence). V lost 3 bases to trimming and J lost 1 base; unmatched junction nucleotides: 1. This CDR3 is 15 amino acids long. Here the CDR3 DNA reads TGTGCCAGTAGTATGGGGACTAGCGGCACAGATACGCAGTATTTT. Amino acid sequence: CASSMGTSGTDTQYF.

The chain has TRBV28 and TRBJ1-2; D is unclear. CDR1 and CDR2 from the germline V gene are MDHEN and SYDVKM. The CDR3 has 13 residues. V lost 3 bases and J 7 bases, leaving 12 bases between the germline ends. The CDR3 loop is CASSFTTRPGYTF. CDR3 coding DNA: TGTGCCAGCAGTTTCACCACTCGGCCTGGCTACACCTTC.

CDR3 protein: CASSLTLDRWGWNTEAFF. The CDR3 DNA reads as TGTGCCAGCAGCTTGACACTGGACAGGTGGGGGTGGAACACTGAAGCTTTCTTT. The chain links TRBV5-6 to TRBJ1-1; 7 nucleotides agree with TRBD1. This CDR3 contains 18 residues. Looked up from germline, CDR1 is SGHDT and CDR2 is YYEEEE. Trimming took 1 base from V and 1 from J; bases not matched to a gene: 13.

The chain links TRBV4-3 to TRBJ2-7; TRBD2 might be the D (6 bases). The CDR3 contains 18 residues. The V end lost 0 bases, the J end lost 0 bases, and 18 bases lay between the germline ends. CDR1 and CDR2 from the germline V gene are LGHNA and YSLEER. The CDR3 region is CASSQDPLWGESSYEQYF. The CDR3 DNA sequence: TGCGCCAGCAGCCAAGACCCTCTTTGGGGGGAAAGCTCCTACGAGCAGTACTTC.

This chain uses TRBV15 with TRBJ2-3; 8 bases align to TRBD2. Germline V gives CDR1 LNHNV, CDR2 YYDKDF (reference sequence). The junction had 4 bases not matched to a gene; V was cut back by 1 base and J by 1 base. The CDR3 loop spans 16 amino acids. The CDR3 nucleotides read TGTGCCACCAGCAGAGGTGGTAGCGGGGGCACAGATACGCAGTATTTT. Translated, it gives CATSRGGSGGTDTQYF.

DNA for the CDR3: TGTGCCAGCAGTTTTGGACAGGGGTATGGCTACACCTTC. Translating it yields CASSFGQGYGYTF. The V and J genes are TRBV2 and TRBJ1-2, with 9 bases fitting TRBD1. The CDR3 is 13 residues long. Germline V gene lookup returns CDR1 SNHLY and CDR2 FYNNEI. With 5 bases clipped from V and 5 bases from J, the junction kept 3 bases outside the gene matches.

The chain recombines TRBV15 with TRBJ2-1, with TRBD2 identical over 10 bases. V lost 5 bases to trimming and J lost 3 bases; unmatched junction nucleotides: 13. The germline gives CDR1 LNHNV, CDR2 YYDKDF (reference sequence). This CDR3 spans 18 amino acids. This CDR3 reads CATSGAQYSGGRYNEQFF. Here the CDR3 DNA reads TGTGCCACCAGCGGGGCCCAATATAGCGGGGGGCGCTACAATGAGCAGTTCTTC.

The chain recombines TRBV18 with TRBJ2-1, with 10 bases that match TRBD2. The CDR3 totals 15 residues. V lost 3 bases, J lost 5 bases, and 4 bases stayed unmatched. CDR1 is KGHSH, CDR2 LQKENI, per germline. CDR3 coding DNA: TGTGCCAGCTCACCGGTAGCGGGGGGACACAATGAGCAGTTCTTC. It codes for CASSPVAGGHNEQFF.

This chain connects TRBV5-1 to TRBJ2-2; D may be TRBD1 (6 bases). Germline V gene data show CDR1 as SGHRS and CDR2 as YFSETQ. This CDR3 is 15 amino acids long. Trimming pared 0 bases from V and 1 base from J, leaving 7 bases between. CDR3 nucleotide sequence: TGCGCCAGCAGCTTGGAACAGGGGAACACCGGGGAGCTGTTTTTT. It encodes CASSLEQGNTGELFF.

The chain employs TRBV6-5 and TRBJ1-3; no definite D call. V lost 6 bases and J 4 bases, leaving 10 bases between the germline ends. The germline gives CDR1 MNHEY, CDR2 SVGAGI. This CDR3 spans 13 amino acids. CDR3 nucleotides: TGTGCCAGCAGAAGGACGGCGGGAAACACCATATATTTT. It is translated as CASRRTAGNTIYF.

The rearrangement joins TRBV28 to TRBJ1-1; possible D gene TRBD1, 5 bases. The CDR3 consists of 16 residues. Germline V gene lookup returns CDR1 MDHEN and CDR2 SYDVKM. Trimming left V 2 bases short and J 1 base short, with 14 bases between. CDR3 amino acids: CASSLNIGAGNTEAFF. Here the CDR3 DNA reads TGTGCCAGCAGTTTAAATATAGGGGCAGGGAACACTGAAGCTTTCTTT.

The chain uses TRBV18 and TRBJ1-1, with D possibly matching TRBD1 (5 bases). The CDR3 consists of 15 residues. V lost 6 bases and J 4 bases, leaving 18 bases between the germline ends. Germline V gives CDR1 KGHSH, CDR2 LQKENI. In DNA form, the CDR3 reads TGTGCCAGCTCCCCCCAAGAGATCGGGGGCACTGAAGCTTTCTTT. Amino acids: CASSPQEIGGTEAFF. Using reference TRBV18 and TRBJ1-1 for the parts outside the CDR3, the full variable domain is NAGVMQNPRHLVRRRGQEARLRCSPMKGHSHVYWYRQLPEEGLKFMVYLQKENIIDESGMPKERFSAEFPKEGPSILRIQQVVRGDSAAYFCASSPQEIGGTEAFFGQGTRLTVV.